This entry describes one T cell receptor beta chain. The data stem from a study of blood T cells in healthy people across ages. The CDR3 runs to 14 residues. Germline CDR1 SGHVS, CDR2 FNYEAQ. Trimming cost V 5 bases and J 4 bases, with 12 bases left between them. It was with a sample-barcoded 5' primer and a J-beta primer mix that a second PCR of roughly 7 to 12 cycles was run. TCRdb redid the calling of the 5' RACE reads with MiXCR, one entry per CDR3 protein. The sample yields more than 1,400,000 distinct CDR3 sequences, 42% seen once. The V gene is TRBV7-6, the J gene TRBJ2-1; D not resolved. This receptor was taken from a woman aged 18-29 years in good health. Sequencing was carried out using blood. CDR3 in DNA: TGTGCCAGCAGCCTCCCCTATTCTTACAATGAGCAGTTCTTC. Its translation: CASSLPYSYNEQFF.